A selection of T cell receptor beta chains follows, all from one sample in a study of CD8+ T cells in alopecia areata. Libraries were prepared by immunoSEQ multiplex PCR; TCRdb keeps only in-frame clonotypes and omits some of them. The sample comprises 75,000 to 85,000 clones, around 67% of which are singletons, and about 25% rests with the top ten. This material consisted of CD8+ T cells sorted from blood, taken at week 24, from a patient treated with tofacitinib. All receptors come from a human donor with alopecia areata. The conserved cysteine and the conserved F or W are not part of the CDR3 here.

j_gene | v_gene | CDR3aa
TRBJ1-6 | TRBV27 | ASSRLDRGANSPLH
TRBJ2-7 | TRBV2 | ASTTGAPSYEQY
TRBJ2-2 | TRBV27 | ASGRTGNTGELF
TRBJ2-5 | TRBV7-8 | ASSLEIRVTVTSY
TRBJ2-5 | TRBV6-5 | ASSSWTSGTGTQY
TRBJ2-7 | TRBV12-5 | ASGFGTGLLEQY
TRBJ2-7 | TRBV19 | ASSPSGSSFYEQY
TRBJ2-5 | TRBV1 | TSSRVPQETQY
TRBJ2-7 | TRBV27 | ASSYSGGYEQY
TRBJ2-4 | TRBV19 | ASSMAREGGNIQY
TRBJ2-1 | TRBV9 | ASSEQPSGRYNEQF
TRBJ2-1 | TRBV7-2 | ASTPSIGREQF
TRBJ2-1 | TRBV27 | ASSARDRDYNEQF
TRBJ2-7 | TRBV7-9 | ASRTGDGTYEQY
TRBJ2-1 | TRBV7-9 | ASSLVAGASVEQF
TRBJ2-7 | TRBV29-1 | SVWHSKTYEQY